Each of the 7 T cell receptor beta chains below was sequenced from the same sample in a study of tumor and adjacent non-tumor tissue in lung cancer. Three rounds of nested PCR, following a modified ARM-PCR protocol, produced the TCRbeta library. Each CDR3 protein is one row after TCRdb ran MiXCR on the multiplex PCR reads. The sample lists fewer than 80,000 distinct CDR3 sequences; about two thirds were seen once. This sample's RNA came from whole unsorted tissue. The sequenced sample consisted of lung tumor tissue. The receptors derive from a woman in her 70s with non-small cell lung cancer.

About this clonotype: Lacking the conserved final phenylalanine or tryptophan, this CDR3 likely reflects a read error. The CDR3, as DNA: TGTGCCAGCAGCTCGAAAGGGTTCGGGGAGCTGTTTCTT. Its protein is CASSSKGFGELFL. The chain has TRBV5-6 and TRBJ2-2; D remains ambiguous. Trimming took 3 bases from V and 7 from J, leaving 10 bases between them. The CDR3 sequence is 13 residues long. Germline CDR1 SGHDT, CDR2 YYEEEE.

The chain combines TRBV6-5 with TRBJ1-6, with no clear D. CDR1 is MNHEY, CDR2 SVGAGI, per germline. This CDR3 region has 17 residues. This chain's CDR3 is CTNSSKLGRGYNSPLHF. CDR3 bases: TGTACCAACAGCTCGAAGTTAGGCCGGGGTTATAATTCACCCCTCCACTTT.

With respect to this clonotype: An end of the junction does not agree with germline; a read error may underlie this. This chain connects TRBV29-1 to TRBJ2-3, with 9 bases identical to TRBD1. Germline V gives CDR1 SQVTM, CDR2 ANQGSEA. CDR3 length: 16 amino acids. In DNA, the CDR3 is TGCAGCGTTGAATACACCGGGACAGGGCCCCCAGATATGCAGTATTTT. Its translation: CSVEYTGTGPPDMQYF.

In the case of this clonotype: This clone may be a read error of a much larger clone one base away. This rearrangement joins TRBV28 to TRBJ1-2; maybe TRBD1 (6 bases). This CDR3 contains 15 residues. Germline CDR1 is MDHEN and CDR2 is SYDVKM. Trimming left V 6 bases short and J 1 base short, with 15 bases between. CDR3 loop: CASSSAGAVNYGYTF. Written as DNA, the CDR3 is TGTGCCAGCAGCAGTGCAGGGGCAGTTAACTATGGCTACACCTTC.

This rearrangement joins TRBV20-1 to TRBJ1-6, with a weak D call TRBD1 (6 bases). CDR1 and CDR2 from the germline V gene are DFQATT and SNEGSKA (reference sequence). Trimming removed 6 bases from V and 8 bases from J, with 23 bases in between. This CDR3 spans 16 amino acids. DNA of the CDR3: TGCAGTGCCTCCCCCCGGGACATGGGGCTTTATTCACCCCTCCACTTT. This codes for CSASPRDMGLYSPLHF.

This clonotype was found many times. CDR3 bases: TGCAGTGCTAGAGATCCGAGGACAGCCATGAACACTGAAGCTTTCTTT. Encoded protein: CSARDPRTAMNTEAFF. This chain links TRBV20-1 with TRBJ1-1, with D possibly being TRBD1 (6 bases). The germline gives CDR1 DFQATT, CDR2 SNEGSKA (reference sequence). The CDR3 has 16 amino acids. V dropped 0 bases and J dropped 0 bases, with 14 bases sitting between them.

As concerns this clonotype: A read error is likely, as this CDR3 ends without the conserved phenylalanine or tryptophan. As DNA, the CDR3 is TGCAGCATTGAAACACTAGCGGACTACGAGCAGTACCTC. Its translation is CSIETLADYEQYL. The V and J genes are TRBV29-1 and TRBJ2-7; the match to TRBD2 covers 8 bases. The CDR3 consists of 13 residues. Germline-derived CDR1 and CDR2 are SQVTM and ANQGSEA.